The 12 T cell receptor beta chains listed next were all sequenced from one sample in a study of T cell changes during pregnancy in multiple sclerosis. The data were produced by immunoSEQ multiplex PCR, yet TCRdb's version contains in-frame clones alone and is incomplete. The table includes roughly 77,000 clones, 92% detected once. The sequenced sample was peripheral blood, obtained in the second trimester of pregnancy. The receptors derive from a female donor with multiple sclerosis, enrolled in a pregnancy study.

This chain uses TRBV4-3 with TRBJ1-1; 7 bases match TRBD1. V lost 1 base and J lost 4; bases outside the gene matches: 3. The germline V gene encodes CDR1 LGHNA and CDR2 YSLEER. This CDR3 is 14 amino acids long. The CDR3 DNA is TGCGCCAGCAGCCAAGGCCCAGGGGGCACTGAAGCTTTCTTT. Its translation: CASSQGPGGTEAFF.

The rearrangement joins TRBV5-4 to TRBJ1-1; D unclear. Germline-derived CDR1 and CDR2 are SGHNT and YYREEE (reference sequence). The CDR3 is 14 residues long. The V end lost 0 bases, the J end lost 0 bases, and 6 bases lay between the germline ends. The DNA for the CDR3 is TGTGCCAGCAGCTTGGGCAGGCTGAACACTGAAGCTTTCTTT. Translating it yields CASSLGRLNTEAFF.

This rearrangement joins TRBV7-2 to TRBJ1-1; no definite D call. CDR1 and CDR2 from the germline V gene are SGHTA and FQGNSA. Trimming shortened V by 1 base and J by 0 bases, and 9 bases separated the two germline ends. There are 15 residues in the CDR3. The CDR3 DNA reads TGTGCCAGCAGCTTAGGCGGCTTAATGAACACTGAAGCTTTCTTT. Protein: CASSLGGLMNTEAFF. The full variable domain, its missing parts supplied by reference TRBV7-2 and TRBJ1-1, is GAGVSQSPSNKVTEKGKDVELRCDPISGHTALYWYRQSLGQGLEFLIYFQGNSAPDKSGLPSDRFSAERTGGSVSTLTIQRTQQEDSAVYLCASSLGGLMNTEAFFGQGTRLTVV.

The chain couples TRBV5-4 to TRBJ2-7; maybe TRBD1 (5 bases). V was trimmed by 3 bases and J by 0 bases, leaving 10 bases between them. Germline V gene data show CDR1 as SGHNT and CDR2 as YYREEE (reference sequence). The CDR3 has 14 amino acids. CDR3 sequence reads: CASSSTTGSYEQYF. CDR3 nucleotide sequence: TGTGCCAGCAGCTCCACTACAGGCTCCTACGAGCAGTACTTC.

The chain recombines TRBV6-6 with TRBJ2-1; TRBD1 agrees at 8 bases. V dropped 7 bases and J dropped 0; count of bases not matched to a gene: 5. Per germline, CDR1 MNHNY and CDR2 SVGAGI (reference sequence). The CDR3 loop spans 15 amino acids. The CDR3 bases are TGTGCCAGCAAAACAGGGGGATCCTCCTACAATGAGCAGTTCTTC. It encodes CASKTGGSSYNEQFF.

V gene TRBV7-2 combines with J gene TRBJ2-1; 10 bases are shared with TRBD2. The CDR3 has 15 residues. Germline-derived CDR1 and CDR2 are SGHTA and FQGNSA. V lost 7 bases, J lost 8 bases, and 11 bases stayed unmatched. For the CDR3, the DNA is TGTGCCAGCAACCCACCGGGACTAGCGCGCCATGAGCAGTTCTTC. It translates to CASNPPGLARHEQFF. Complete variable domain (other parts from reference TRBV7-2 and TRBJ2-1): GAGVSQSPSNKVTEKGKDVELRCDPISGHTALYWYRQSLGQGLEFLIYFQGNSAPDKSGLPSDRFSAERTGGSVSTLTIQRTQQEDSAVYLCASNPPGLARHEQFFGPGTRLTVL.

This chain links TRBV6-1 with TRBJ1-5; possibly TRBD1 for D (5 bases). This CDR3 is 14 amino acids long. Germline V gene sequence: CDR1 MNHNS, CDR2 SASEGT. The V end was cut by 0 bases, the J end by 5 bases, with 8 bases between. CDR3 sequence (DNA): TGTGCCAGCAGTGAAGCGCGGGGCTATCAGCCCCAGCATTTT. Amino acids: CASSEARGYQPQHF.

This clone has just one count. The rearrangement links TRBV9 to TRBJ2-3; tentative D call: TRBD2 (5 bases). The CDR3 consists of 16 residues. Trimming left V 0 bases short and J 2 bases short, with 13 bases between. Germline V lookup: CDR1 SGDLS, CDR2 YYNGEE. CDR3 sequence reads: CASSVAFAGLTDTQYF. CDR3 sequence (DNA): TGTGCCAGCAGCGTAGCTTTTGCGGGTCTCACAGATACGCAGTATTTT.

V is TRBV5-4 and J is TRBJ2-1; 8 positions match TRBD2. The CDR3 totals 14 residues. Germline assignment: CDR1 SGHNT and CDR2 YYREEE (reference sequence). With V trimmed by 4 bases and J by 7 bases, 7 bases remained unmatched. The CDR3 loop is CASSPLTSVNEQFF. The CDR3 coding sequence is TGTGCCAGCAGCCCATTGACTAGCGTTAATGAGCAGTTCTTC.

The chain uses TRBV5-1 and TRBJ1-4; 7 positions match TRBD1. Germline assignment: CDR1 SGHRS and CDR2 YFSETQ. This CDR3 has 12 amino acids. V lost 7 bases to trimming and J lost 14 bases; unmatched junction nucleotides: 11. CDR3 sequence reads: CASSTQGEELFF. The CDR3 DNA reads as TGCGCCAGCTCCACCCAGGGGGAAGAGCTGTTTTTT.

This chain's CDR3 is CASGSGLGQETQYF. As DNA, the CDR3 is TGTGCTAGTGGTTCGGGACTGGGACAAGAGACCCAGTACTTC. The chain couples TRBV12-5 to TRBJ2-5, with D possibly being TRBD2 (6 bases). The ends were cut back, 4 bases at V and 2 bases at J, with 11 bases in the middle. This CDR3 comprises 14 residues. CDR1 is LGHNT, CDR2 FRNRAP, per germline.

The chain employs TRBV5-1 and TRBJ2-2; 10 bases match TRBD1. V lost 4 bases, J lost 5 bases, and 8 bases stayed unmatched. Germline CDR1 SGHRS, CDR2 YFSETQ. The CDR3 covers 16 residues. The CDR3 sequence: CASSLGDRGLTGELFF. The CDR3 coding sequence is TGCGCCAGCAGCCTTGGAGACAGGGGGCTGACCGGGGAGCTGTTTTTT.